This T cell receptor beta chain was retrieved from a study of T cells in Graves' hyperthyroidism and ophthalmopathy. The investigators amplified TCR beta CDR3 regions from RNA transcripts. During a first-round RT-PCR of the TCR CDR3, the HTBI primer set was used. One entry per CDR3 protein, called by TCRdb with MiXCR from the multiplex PCR reads. The data show approximately 610,000 distinct CDR3 sequences, with 14% to 15% seen just once and roughly 4.3% held by the top ten. Details on this clonotype: Its antigen is currently unknown.

Findings of the study overall: Also found in blood were most expanded thyroid clonotypes above 0.001.

Sequencing was performed on blood. The source is a woman aged 40 to 55 with Graves' ophthalmopathy.

CDR3 DNA sequence: TGTGCCAGCAGCCCCCAGGGACAGGGGAACACCGGGGAGCTGTTTTTT. This codes for CASSPQGQGNTGELFF. J is TRBJ2-2 and V is TRBV7-3, with TRBD1 matching 9 bases. Per germline, CDR1 SGHTA and CDR2 FQGTGA. The CDR3 is made up of 16 amino acids. V trimming: 5 bases; J trimming: 1 base; junction bases outside the gene matches: 5.